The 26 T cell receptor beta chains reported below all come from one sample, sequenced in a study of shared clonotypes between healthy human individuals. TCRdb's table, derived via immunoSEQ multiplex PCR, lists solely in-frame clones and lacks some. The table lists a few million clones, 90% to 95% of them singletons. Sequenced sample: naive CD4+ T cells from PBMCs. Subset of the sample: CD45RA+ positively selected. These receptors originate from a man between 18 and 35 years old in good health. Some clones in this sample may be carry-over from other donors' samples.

CDR3: CASSQEQDGGQFF. CDR3 DNA: TGCGCCAGCAGCCAAGAACAGGACGGCGGGCAGTTCTTC. V is TRBV4-1 and J is TRBJ2-1, with D possibly TRBD1 on 5 matching bases. In germline, CDR1 is MGHRA, CDR2 YSYEKL. The V end lost 0 bases, the J end lost 12 bases, and 12 bases lay between the germline ends. The CDR3 extends over 13 amino acids.

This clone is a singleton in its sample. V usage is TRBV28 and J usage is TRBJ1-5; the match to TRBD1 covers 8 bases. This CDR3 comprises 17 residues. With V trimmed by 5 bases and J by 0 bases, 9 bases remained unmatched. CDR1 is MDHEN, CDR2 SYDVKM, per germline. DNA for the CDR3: TGTGCCAGCAGTCCCATGGGACAGGACTATAGCAATCAGCCCCAGCATTTT. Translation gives CASSPMGQDYSNQPQHF.

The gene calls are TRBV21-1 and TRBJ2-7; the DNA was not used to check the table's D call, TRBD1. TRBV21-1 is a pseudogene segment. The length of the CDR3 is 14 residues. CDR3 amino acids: CASSSTGDFYEQYF. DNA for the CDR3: TGTGCCAGCAGCTCGACAGGGGATTTCTACGAGCAGTACTTC.

The chain's CDR3 is CASTQGEIAKNIQYF. In DNA form, the CDR3 reads TGTGCCAGCACCCAGGGGGAGATAGCCAAAAACATTCAGTACTTC. This chain joins TRBV2 and TRBJ2-4; TRBD1 aligns across 7 bases. The CDR3 consists of 15 residues. In germline, CDR1 is SNHLY, CDR2 FYNNEI. Unmatched junction bases numbered 6, after V lost 7 bases and J lost 0 bases. The full variable domain, its missing parts supplied by reference TRBV2 and TRBJ2-4, is EPEVTQTPSHQVTQMGQEVILRCVPISNHLYFYWYRQILGQKVEFLVSFYNNEISEKSEIFDDQFSVERPDGSNFTLKIRSTKLEDSAMYFCASTQGEIAKNIQYFGAGTRLSVL.

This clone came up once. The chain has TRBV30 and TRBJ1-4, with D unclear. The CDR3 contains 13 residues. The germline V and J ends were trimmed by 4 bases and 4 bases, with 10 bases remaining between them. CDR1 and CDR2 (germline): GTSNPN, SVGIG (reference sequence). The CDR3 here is CAWNGRINEKLFF. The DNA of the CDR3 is TGTGCCTGGAACGGCAGGATTAATGAAAAACTGTTTTTT.

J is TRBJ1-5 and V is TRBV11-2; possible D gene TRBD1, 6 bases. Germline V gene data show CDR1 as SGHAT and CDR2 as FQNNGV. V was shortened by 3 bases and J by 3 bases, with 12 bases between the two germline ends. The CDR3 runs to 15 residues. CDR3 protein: CASSFTGQSNQPQHF. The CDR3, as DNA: TGTGCCAGCAGCTTCACTGGACAGTCCAATCAGCCCCAGCATTTT.

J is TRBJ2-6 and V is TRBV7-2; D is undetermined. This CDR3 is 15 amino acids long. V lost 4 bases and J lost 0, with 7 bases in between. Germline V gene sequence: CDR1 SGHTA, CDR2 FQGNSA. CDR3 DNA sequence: TGTGCCAGCAGCTCCACCTACTCTGGGGCCAACGTCCTGACTTTC. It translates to CASSSTYSGANVLTF. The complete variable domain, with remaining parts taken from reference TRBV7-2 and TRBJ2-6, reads GAGVSQSPSNKVTEKGKDVELRCDPISGHTALYWYRQSLGQGLEFLIYFQGNSAPDKSGLPSDRFSAERTGGSVSTLTIQRTQQEDSAVYLCASSSTYSGANVLTFGAGSRLTVL.

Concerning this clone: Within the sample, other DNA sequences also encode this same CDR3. The DNA of the CDR3 is TGTGCCAGCTCACCGGGACAGGCTATTGAGCAGTTCTTC. It translates to CASSPGQAIEQFF. This chain uses TRBV18 with TRBJ2-1, with 8 bases fitting TRBD1. V lost 3 bases, J lost 9 bases, and 4 bases stayed unmatched. The CDR3 is 13 amino acids. Germline V lookup: CDR1 KGHSH, CDR2 LQKENI.

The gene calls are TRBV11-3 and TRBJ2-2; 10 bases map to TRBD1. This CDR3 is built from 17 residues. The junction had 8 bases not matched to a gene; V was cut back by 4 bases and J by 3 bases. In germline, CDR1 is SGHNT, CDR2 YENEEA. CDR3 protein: CASSSKIGTGDTGELFF. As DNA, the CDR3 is TGTGCCAGCAGCTCTAAAATTGGGACAGGGGACACCGGGGAGCTGTTTTTT.

The CDR3 DNA reads as TGTGCCAGCAGCTTGTACTCTTCTCCCCACGAGCAGTACTTC. Translation: CASSLYSSPHEQYF. This chain joins TRBV5-4 and TRBJ2-7; the D is unclear. Germline assignment: CDR1 SGHNT and CDR2 YYREEE (reference sequence). The CDR3 extends over 14 amino acids. V was cut by 1 base and J by 5 bases, with 13 bases left in between.

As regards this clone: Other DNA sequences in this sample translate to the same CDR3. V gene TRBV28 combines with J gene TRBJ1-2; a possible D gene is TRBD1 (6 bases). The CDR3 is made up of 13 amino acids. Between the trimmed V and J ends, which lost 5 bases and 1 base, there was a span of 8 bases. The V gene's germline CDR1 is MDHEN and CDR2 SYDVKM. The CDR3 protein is CASSQQGNYGYTF. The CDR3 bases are TGTGCCAGCAGTCAACAGGGTAACTATGGCTACACCTTC.

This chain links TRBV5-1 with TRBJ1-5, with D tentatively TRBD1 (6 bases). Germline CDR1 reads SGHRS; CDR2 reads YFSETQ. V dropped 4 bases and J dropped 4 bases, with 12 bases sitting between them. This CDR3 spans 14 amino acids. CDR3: CASSTGQPNQPQHF. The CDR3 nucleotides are TGCGCCAGCAGCACTGGACAGCCGAATCAGCCCCAGCATTTT.

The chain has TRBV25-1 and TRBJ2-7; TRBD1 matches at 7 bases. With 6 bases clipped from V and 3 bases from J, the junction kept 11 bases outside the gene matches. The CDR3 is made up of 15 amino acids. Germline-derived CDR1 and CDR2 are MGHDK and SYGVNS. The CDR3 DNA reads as TGTGCCAGCAGCGAACCTGCCCAGGGGGTCTACGAGCAGTACTTC. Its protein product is CASSEPAQGVYEQYF.

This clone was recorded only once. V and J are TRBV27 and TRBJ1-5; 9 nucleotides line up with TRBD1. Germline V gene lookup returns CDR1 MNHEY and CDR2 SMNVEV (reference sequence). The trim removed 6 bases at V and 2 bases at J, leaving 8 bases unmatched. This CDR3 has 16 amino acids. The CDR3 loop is CASRPDRGVGNQPQHF. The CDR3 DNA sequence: TGTGCCAGCAGACCGGACAGGGGAGTTGGCAATCAGCCCCAGCATTTT.

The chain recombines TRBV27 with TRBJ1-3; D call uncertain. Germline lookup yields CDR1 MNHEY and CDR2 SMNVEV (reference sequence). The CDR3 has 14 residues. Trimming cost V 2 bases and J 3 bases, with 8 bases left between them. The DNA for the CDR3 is TGTGCCAGCAGTTTAGGGAGAGGTGGAAACACCATATATTTT. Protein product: CASSLGRGGNTIYF.

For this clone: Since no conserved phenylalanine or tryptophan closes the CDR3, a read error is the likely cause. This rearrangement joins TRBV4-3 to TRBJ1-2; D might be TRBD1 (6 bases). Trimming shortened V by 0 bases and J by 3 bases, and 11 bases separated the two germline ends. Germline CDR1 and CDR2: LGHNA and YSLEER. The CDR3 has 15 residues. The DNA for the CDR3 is TGCGCCAGCAGCCAAGAACAGGGTGTCGACTATGGCTACACCCTC. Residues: CASSQEQGVDYGYTL.

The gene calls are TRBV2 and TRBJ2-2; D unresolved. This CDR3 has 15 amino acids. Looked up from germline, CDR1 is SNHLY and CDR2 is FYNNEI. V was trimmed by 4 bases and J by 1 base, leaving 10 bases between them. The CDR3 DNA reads TGTGCCAGCAGTGGGTTGATGGGGAACACCGGGGAGCTGTTTTTT. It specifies CASSGLMGNTGELFF.

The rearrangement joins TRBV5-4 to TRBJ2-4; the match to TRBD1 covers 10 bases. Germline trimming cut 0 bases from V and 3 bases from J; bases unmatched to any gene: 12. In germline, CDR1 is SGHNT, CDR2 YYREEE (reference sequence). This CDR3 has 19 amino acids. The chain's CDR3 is CASSLASSRTGGGKNIQYF. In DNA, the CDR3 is TGTGCCAGCAGCTTGGCCTCCAGCAGGACAGGGGGTGGCAAAAACATTCAGTACTTC.

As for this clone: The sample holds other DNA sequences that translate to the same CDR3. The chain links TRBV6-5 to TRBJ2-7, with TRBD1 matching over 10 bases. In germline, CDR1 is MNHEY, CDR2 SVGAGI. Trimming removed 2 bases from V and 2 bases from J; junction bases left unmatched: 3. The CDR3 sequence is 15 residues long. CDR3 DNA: TGTGCCAGCAGTTACCGGGACAGGGGTACCTACGAGCAGTACTTC. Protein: CASSYRDRGTYEQYF.

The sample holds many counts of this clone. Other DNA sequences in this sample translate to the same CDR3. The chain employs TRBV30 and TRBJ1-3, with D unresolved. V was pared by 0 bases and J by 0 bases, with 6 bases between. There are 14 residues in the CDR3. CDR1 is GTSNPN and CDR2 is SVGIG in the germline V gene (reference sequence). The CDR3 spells CAWSVGFSGNTIYF. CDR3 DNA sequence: TGTGCCTGGAGTGTAGGGTTCTCTGGAAACACCATATATTTT. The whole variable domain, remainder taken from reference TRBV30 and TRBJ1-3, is SQTIHQWPATLVQPVGSPLSLECTVEGTSNPNLYWYRQAAGRGLQLLFYSVGIGQISSEVPQNLSASRPQDRQFILSSKKLLLSDSGFYLCAWSVGFSGNTIYFGEGSWLTVV.

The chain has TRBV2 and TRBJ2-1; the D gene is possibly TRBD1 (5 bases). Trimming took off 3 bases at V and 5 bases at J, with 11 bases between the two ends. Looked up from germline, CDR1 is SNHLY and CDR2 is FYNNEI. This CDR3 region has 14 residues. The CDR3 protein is CASSDSSGNNEQFF. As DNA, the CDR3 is TGTGCCAGCAGTGACTCGTCAGGGAACAATGAGCAGTTCTTC. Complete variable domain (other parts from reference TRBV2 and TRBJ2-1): EPEVTQTPSHQVTQMGQEVILRCVPISNHLYFYWYRQILGQKVEFLVSFYNNEISEKSEIFDDQFSVERPDGSNFTLKIRSTKLEDSAMYFCASSDSSGNNEQFFGPGTRLTVL.

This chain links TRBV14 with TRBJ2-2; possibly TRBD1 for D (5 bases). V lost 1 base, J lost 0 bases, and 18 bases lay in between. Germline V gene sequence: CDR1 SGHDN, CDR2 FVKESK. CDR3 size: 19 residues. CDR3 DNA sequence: TGTGCCAGCAGCCAAGTCGAGGCAGGGCGGATACCGAACACCGGGGAGCTGTTTTTT. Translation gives CASSQVEAGRIPNTGELFF.

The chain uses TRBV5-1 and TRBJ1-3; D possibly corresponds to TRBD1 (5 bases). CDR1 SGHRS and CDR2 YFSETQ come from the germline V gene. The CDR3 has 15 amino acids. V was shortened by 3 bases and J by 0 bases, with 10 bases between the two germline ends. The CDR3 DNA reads TGCGCCAGCAGCTGGGACGTCTACTCTGGAAACACCATATATTTT. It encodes CASSWDVYSGNTIYF.

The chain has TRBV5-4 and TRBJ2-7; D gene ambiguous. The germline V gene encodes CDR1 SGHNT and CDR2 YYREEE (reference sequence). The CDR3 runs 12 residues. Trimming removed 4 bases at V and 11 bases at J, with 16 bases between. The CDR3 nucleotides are TGTGCCAGCAGCACCCCCTCTGGGGATAAGTACTTC. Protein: CASSTPSGDKYF.

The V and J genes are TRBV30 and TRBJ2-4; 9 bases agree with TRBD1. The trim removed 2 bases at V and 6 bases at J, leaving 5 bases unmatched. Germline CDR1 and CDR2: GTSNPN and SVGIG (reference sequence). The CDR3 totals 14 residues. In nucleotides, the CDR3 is TGTGCCTGGAGTCAGGACAGGGGTTTAAACATTCAGTACTTC. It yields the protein CAWSQDRGLNIQYF. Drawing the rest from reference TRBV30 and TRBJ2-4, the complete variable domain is SQTIHQWPATLVQPVGSPLSLECTVEGTSNPNLYWYRQAAGRGLQLLFYSVGIGQISSEVPQNLSASRPQDRQFILSSKKLLLSDSGFYLCAWSQDRGLNIQYFGAGTRLSVL.

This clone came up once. The CDR3 bases are TGTGCCAGCAGTGAAGGGAACTCTGGAAACACCATATATTTT. This encodes CASSEGNSGNTIYF. The chain links TRBV6-1 to TRBJ1-3; D remains ambiguous. V was clipped by 1 base and J by 0 bases, with 4 bases between them. The CDR3 has 14 amino acids. Germline CDR1 reads MNHNS; CDR2 reads SASEGT.